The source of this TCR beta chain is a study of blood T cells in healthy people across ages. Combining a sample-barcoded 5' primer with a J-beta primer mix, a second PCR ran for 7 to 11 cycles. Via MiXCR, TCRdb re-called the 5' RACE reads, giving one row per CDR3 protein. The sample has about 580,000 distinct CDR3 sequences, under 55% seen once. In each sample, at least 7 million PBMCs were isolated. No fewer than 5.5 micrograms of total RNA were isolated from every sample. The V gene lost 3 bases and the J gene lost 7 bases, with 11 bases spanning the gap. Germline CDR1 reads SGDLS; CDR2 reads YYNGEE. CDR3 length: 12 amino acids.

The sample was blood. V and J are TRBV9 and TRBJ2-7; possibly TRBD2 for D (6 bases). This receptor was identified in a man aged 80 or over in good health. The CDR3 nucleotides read TGTGCCAGCAGCGGGGGGGTAAATGAGCAGTACTTC. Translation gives CASSGGVNEQYF.